This entry is about one T cell receptor beta chain. In the source study's methods: It was from reference gene primer amplification that nucleated cell counts were estimated. Here immunoSEQ multiplex PCR was the method, and the copy in TCRdb shows in-frame clones only, minus some. That table furnishes V, J and clone size, whereas the DNA furnished D and trimming. The sample yields under 75,000 clones, over 60% seen once. This entry is derived from a study of blood T cell repertoires in COVID-19. During active infection, Seattle patients enrolled and were then monitored through disease. Germline V gene sequence: CDR1 SGHDN, CDR2 FVKESK. V lost 0 bases and J lost 9, with 8 bases in between. The CDR3 has 12 residues.

The sample was peripheral blood. The gene calls are TRBV14 and TRBJ2-5; D may be TRBD2 (5 bases). The sequence came from a woman aged 65 to 85 with COVID-19, enrolled during active disease. The CDR3 bases are TGTGCCAGCAGCCAAGATCGGGGATCCCAGTACTTC. Protein: CASSQDRGSQYF.